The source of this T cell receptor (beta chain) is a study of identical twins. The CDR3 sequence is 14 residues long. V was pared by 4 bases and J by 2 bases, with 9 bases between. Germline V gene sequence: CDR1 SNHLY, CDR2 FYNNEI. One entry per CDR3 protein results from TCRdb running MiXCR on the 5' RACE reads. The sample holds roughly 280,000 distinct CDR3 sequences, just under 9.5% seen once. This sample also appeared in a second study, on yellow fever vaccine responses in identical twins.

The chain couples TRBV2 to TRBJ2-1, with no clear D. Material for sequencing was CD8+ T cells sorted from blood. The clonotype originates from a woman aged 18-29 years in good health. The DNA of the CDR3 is TGTGCCAGCAGTGCCCGGGTTCCCTACAATGAGCAGTTCTTC. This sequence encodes CASSARVPYNEQFF.